These 10 T cell receptor beta chains came from one sample sequenced in a study of neurological immune-mediated disorders. MiXCR was run by TCRdb on the 5' RACE reads, yielding one entry per CDR3 protein. The sample has 65,000 to 85,000 distinct CDR3 sequences, more than 3% seen once. Sample: PBMCs. The source of these receptors is a woman in her forties or fifties with multiple sclerosis.

This clonotype was seen many times. V usage is TRBV7-6 and J usage is TRBJ1-3, with D possibly matching TRBD1 (6 bases). Germline assignment: CDR1 SGHVS and CDR2 FNYEAQ. Trimming cost V 1 base and J 2 bases, with 12 bases left between them. The CDR3 runs to 16 residues. The CDR3 region has the DNA TGTGCCAGCAGCTTAGGAGTACAGGGAACTGGAAACACCATATATTTT. Its translation is CASSLGVQGTGNTIYF.

This clonotype appeared many times. This chain joins TRBV7-2 and TRBJ2-3; 7 bases map to TRBD2. Trimming at V came to 5 bases and at J to 4 bases, leaving 6 bases not matched to a gene. CDR3 size: 14 residues. Looked up from germline, CDR1 is SGHTA and CDR2 is FQGNSA. CDR3 coding DNA: TGTGCCAGCAGCCCGCGACTAGCATCAGATACGCAGTATTTT. As protein: CASSPRLASDTQYF.

This clonotype has ten or more counts. V gene TRBV20-1 combines with J gene TRBJ2-1; TRBD2 matches at 12 bases. Germline CDR1 is DFQATT and CDR2 is SNEGSKA (reference sequence). This CDR3 region has 16 residues. The V segment lost 5 bases and the J segment 3 bases; nucleotides outside the gene matches: 8. CDR3 residues: CSALTSGSQNYNEQFF. The CDR3 region has the DNA TGCAGTGCTCTGACTAGCGGGAGCCAAAACTACAATGAGCAGTTCTTC.

This clonotype was seen repeatedly, ten times or more. The chain joins TRBV5-1 to TRBJ2-1; 9 nucleotides align to TRBD2. The CDR3 runs to 16 residues. Germline assignment: CDR1 SGHRS and CDR2 YFSETQ. V dropped 3 bases and J dropped 3; count of bases not matched to a gene: 7. The chain's CDR3 is CASSSVSGRNYNEQFF. CDR3 in DNA: TGCGCCAGCAGCTCCGTTAGCGGGAGAAACTACAATGAGCAGTTCTTC.

This clonotype was recorded many times. V is TRBV24-1 and J is TRBJ2-1; TRBD2 agrees at 7 bases. The V gene's germline CDR1 is KGHDR and CDR2 SFDVKD. V was clipped by 4 bases and J by 4 bases; unmatched bases: 9. This CDR3 is built from 16 residues. As DNA, the CDR3 is TGTGCCACCAGTGACGGCGGCCAGCGGGGATACAATGAGCAGTTCTTC. The encoded protein is CATSDGGQRGYNEQFF.

This clonotype occurred many times. One junction end disagrees with the germline gene, perhaps due to a read error. The J gene is TRBJ1-2, the V gene TRBV29-1, with TRBD1 matching 9 bases. The CDR3 loop spans 15 amino acids. Germline V gene sequence: CDR1 SQVTM, CDR2 ANQGSEA. DNA for the CDR3: TGCAGCGTTCAAGAAATAGAACAGGGGGCGCGCGGCTACACCTTC. Translated: CSVQEIEQGARGYTF.

This clonotype has ten or more counts. V and J are TRBV9 and TRBJ1-2, with D possibly being TRBD1 (6 bases). Per germline, CDR1 SGDLS and CDR2 YYNGEE. Deletions cut 2 bases from V and 5 bases from J, with 13 bases between. The CDR3 sequence is 14 residues long. The CDR3 DNA is TGTGCCAGCAGCGTTGAGACAGGTGATTATGGCTACACCTTC. Amino acid sequence: CASSVETGDYGYTF.

The J gene is TRBJ2-7, the V gene TRBV6-5; D unclear. Per germline, CDR1 MNHEY and CDR2 SVGAGI. Trimming cost V 6 bases and J 1 base, with 4 bases left between them. This CDR3 region has 11 residues. In DNA form, the CDR3 reads TGTGCCAGCAGACATTCCTACGAGCAGTACTTC. Translated: CASRHSYEQYF.

This clonotype was picked up many times. The chain links TRBV4-2 to TRBJ2-3; a weak D match, TRBD2 (5 bases). The CDR3 spans 17 residues. The germline CDR1 and CDR2 sequences are LGHNA and YNFKEQ. The V end lost 0 bases, the J end lost 4 bases, and 17 bases lay between the germline ends. In nucleotides, the CDR3 is TGTGCCAGCAGCCAAGATCCGGGTGGGAGTAGCGCAGATACGCAGTATTTT. It translates to CASSQDPGGSSADTQYF.

At least ten counts were recorded for this clonotype. This chain connects TRBV5-4 to TRBJ2-1; TRBD1 matches 7 bases. CDR3 size: 14 residues. With V trimmed by 2 bases and J by 7 bases, 6 bases remained unmatched. Germline assignment: CDR1 SGHNT and CDR2 YYREEE (reference sequence). DNA for the CDR3: TGTGCCAGCAGCTTAACAGGGGATGGGAATGAGCAGTTCTTC. This codes for CASSLTGDGNEQFF. The entire variable domain, with the rest obtained from reference TRBV5-4 and TRBJ2-1, is as follows: ETGVTQSPTHLIKTRGQQVTLRCSSQSGHNTVSWYQQALGQGPQFIFQYYREEENGRGNFPPRFSGLQFPNYSSELNVNALELDDSALYLCASSLTGDGNEQFFGPGTRLTVL.